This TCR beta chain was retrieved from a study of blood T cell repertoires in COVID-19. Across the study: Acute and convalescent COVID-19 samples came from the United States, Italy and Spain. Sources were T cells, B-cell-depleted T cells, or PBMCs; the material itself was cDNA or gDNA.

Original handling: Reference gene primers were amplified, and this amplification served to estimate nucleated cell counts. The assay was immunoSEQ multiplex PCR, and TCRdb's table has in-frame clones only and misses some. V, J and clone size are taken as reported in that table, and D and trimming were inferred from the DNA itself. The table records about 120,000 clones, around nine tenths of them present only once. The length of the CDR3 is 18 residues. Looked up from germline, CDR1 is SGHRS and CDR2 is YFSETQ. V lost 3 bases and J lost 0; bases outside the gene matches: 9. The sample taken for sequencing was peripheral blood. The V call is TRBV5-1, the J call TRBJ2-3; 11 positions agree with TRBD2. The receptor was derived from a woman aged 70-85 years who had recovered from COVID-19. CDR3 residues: CASSYGTSGAPSTDTQYF. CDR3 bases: TGCGCCAGCAGCTATGGGACTAGCGGAGCCCCTAGCACAGATACGCAGTATTTT.